The 30 T cell receptor beta chains listed next were all sequenced from one sample in a study of T cells in Graves' hyperthyroidism and ophthalmopathy. Amplification yielded TCR beta CDR3 regions, with RNA transcripts as the source. An initial round of RT-PCR targeting the TCR CDR3 relied on the HTBI primer set. From the multiplex PCR reads, TCRdb called clonotypes with MiXCR, one entry per CDR3 protein. The repertoire consists of 380,000 or so distinct CDR3 sequences, with 15% to 20% occurring once and the leading ten covering about 3.7%. Input material: blood. The receptors come from a woman under 30 with Graves' hyperthyroidism.

This clonotype was seen many times. This chain uses TRBV7-8 with TRBJ2-4; TRBD1 agrees at 7 bases. CDR1 and CDR2 from the germline V gene are SGHVS and FQNEAQ. CDR3 size: 15 residues. After removal of 2 bases from V and 5 bases from J, the junction contained 6 bases not matched to a gene. CDR3 coding DNA: TGTGCCAGCAGCTTATCACAGGGGTGGGAAAACATTCAGTACTTC. Residues: CASSLSQGWENIQYF.

In this sample, this clonotype turned up many times. V usage is TRBV12-3 or TRBV12-4 and J usage is TRBJ1-3; 9 bases fit TRBD1. V was pared by 2 bases and J by 4 bases, with 3 bases of the junction left unmatched. This CDR3 has 15 residues. In nucleotides, the CDR3 is TGTGCCAGCAGTTTATGGGGACAGGGAGGAAACACCATATATTTT. This gives the protein CASSLWGQGGNTIYF.

There are many counts of this clonotype. V is TRBV29-1 and J is TRBJ2-7; TRBD2 might be the D (6 bases). The CDR3 sequence is 14 residues long. V lost 5 bases and J 3 bases, leaving 17 bases between the germline ends. Germline CDR1 SQVTM, CDR2 ANQGSEA. The CDR3 region is CSVNTAGPDYEQYF. The CDR3 DNA reads as TGCAGCGTTAATACGGCGGGGCCGGACTACGAGCAGTACTTC.

This clonotype appeared many times. The chain recombines TRBV29-1 with TRBJ1-2; the D gene is possibly TRBD1 (5 bases). Germline CDR1 is SQVTM and CDR2 is ANQGSEA. The CDR3 totals 12 residues. Trimming stripped 1 base from V and 4 bases from J, with 7 bases between. The CDR3 DNA reads as TGCAGCGTTGAAGGGGGCATCTATGGCTACACCTTC. This encodes CSVEGGIYGYTF.

On this clonotype itself: A read error is possible here, since a much larger clone lies one base away. This is likely a read error, given that the CDR3 carries no conserved phenylalanine or tryptophan at its end. The chain has TRBV28 and TRBJ2-7; TRBD2 might be the D (6 bases). This CDR3 is 15 amino acids long. Trimming shortened V by 1 base and J by 4 bases, and 14 bases separated the two germline ends. Per germline, CDR1 MDHEN and CDR2 SYDVKM. CDR3 sequence (DNA): TGTGCCAGCAGTTTATCGTCCCGGAGGGATTACGAGCAGTACTCC. This gives the protein CASSLSSRRDYEQYS.

This clonotype showed up just once. V and J are TRBV7-3 and TRBJ2-5; D perhaps matches TRBD2 (6 bases). CDR1 is SGHTA and CDR2 is FQGTGA in the germline V gene. The V and J ends lost 5 bases and 1 base respectively, with 14 bases between them. The CDR3 has 15 amino acids. The CDR3 DNA follows: TGTGCCAGCAGCCCGGGACTCATGGGCCAAGAGACCCAGTACTTC. Translating it yields CASSPGLMGQETQYF. Full variable domain (missing parts from reference TRBV7-3 and TRBJ2-5): GAGVSQTPSNKVTEKGKYVELRCDPISGHTALYWYRQSLGQGPEFLIYFQGTGAADDSGLPNDRFFAVRPEGSVSTLKIQRTERGDSAVYLCASSPGLMGQETQYFGPGTRLLVL.

The J gene is TRBJ1-5, the V gene TRBV19, with D tentatively TRBD1 (6 bases). The CDR3 spans 16 residues. Trimming cost V 7 bases and J 7 bases, with 23 bases left between them. CDR1 and CDR2 (germline): LNHDA, SQIVND (reference sequence). CDR3 in amino acids: CASTQSPRGAGQPQHF. For the CDR3, the DNA is TGTGCCAGTACCCAATCCCCTAGGGGGGCAGGCCAGCCCCAGCATTTT.

This clonotype showed up many times. The chain links TRBV9 to TRBJ1-5; D unresolved. The length of the CDR3 is 14 residues. The germline CDR1 and CDR2 sequences are SGDLS and YYNGEE. V was shortened by 5 bases and J by 10 bases, with 19 bases between the two germline ends. CDR3 protein: CASSSDTLGGPQHF. CDR3 in DNA: TGTGCCAGCAGTAGCGACACCCTCGGTGGCCCCCAGCATTTT. The full variable domain, rest sourced from reference TRBV9 and TRBJ1-5, is DSGVTQTPKHLITATGQRVTLRCSPRSGDLSVYWYQQSLDQGLQFLIQYYNGEERAKGNILERFSAQQFPDLHSELNLSSLELGDSALYFCASSSDTLGGPQHFGDGTRLSIL.

This clonotype was counted ten times or more. The CDR3: CSALWVTGELFF. The CDR3 bases are TGCAGTGCTCTGTGGGTCACCGGGGAGCTGTTTTTT. The J gene is TRBJ2-2, the V gene TRBV20-1; D remains ambiguous. The CDR3 totals 12 residues. Germline CDR1 and CDR2: DFQATT and SNEGSKA (reference sequence). The ends were cut back, 5 bases at V and 4 bases at J, with 8 bases in the middle.

This clonotype was found many times. The rearrangement links TRBV9 to TRBJ1-1; D might be TRBD1 (5 bases). Trimming pared 5 bases from V and 11 bases from J, leaving 16 bases between. CDR3 length: 12 residues. Per the germline V gene, CDR1 is SGDLS and CDR2 is YYNGEE. CDR3 sequence: CASSGTAGGAFF. The CDR3 DNA follows: TGTGCCAGCAGTGGGACCGCCGGGGGTGCTTTCTTT.

The chain combines TRBV6-1 with TRBJ2-7; TRBD1 matches at 7 bases. With V trimmed by 8 bases and J by 5 bases, 6 bases remained unmatched. Germline values: CDR1 MNHNS, CDR2 SASEGT. The CDR3 is 12 amino acids. CDR3 DNA: TGTGCCAGCGGGACAGCTTGGGACGAGCAGTACGTC. Protein product: CASGTAWDEQYV.

This clonotype came up once. This chain connects TRBV29-1 to TRBJ2-5, with TRBD1 as a possible D gene (7 bases). This CDR3 region has 15 residues. V lost 6 bases to trimming and J lost 2 bases, with 19 bases between them. Germline CDR1 SQVTM, CDR2 ANQGSEA. The chain's CDR3 is CSVLLDREDQETQYF. DNA of the CDR3: TGCAGCGTCCTACTCGACAGGGAGGATCAAGAGACCCAGTACTTC.

This clonotype was recorded many times. The chain combines TRBV28 with TRBJ1-1, with D possibly being TRBD1 (6 bases). CDR1 and CDR2 (germline): MDHEN, SYDVKM. V lost 1 base, J lost 5 bases, and 14 bases lay in between. The CDR3 is 15 residues long. The CDR3 reads CASSLYGGSGTEAFF. The CDR3 DNA follows: TGTGCCAGCAGTTTATATGGGGGCTCGGGGACTGAAGCTTTCTTT.

This clonotype showed up many times. The V call is TRBV12-3 or TRBV12-4, the J call TRBJ1-1; no firm D call. Between the trimmed V and J ends, which lost 6 bases and 4 bases, there was a span of 9 bases. This CDR3 spans 12 amino acids. The CDR3 DNA follows: TGTGCCAGCAGCCGCCTACTCACTGAAGCTTTCTTT. Its translation: CASSRLLTEAFF.

This chain's CDR3 is CASSHRSLQETQYF. CDR3 nucleotide sequence: TGCGCCAGCAGCCACAGGAGCCTCCAAGAGACCCAGTACTTC. The chain couples TRBV5-1 to TRBJ2-5; a weak D match, TRBD1 (5 bases). The germline gives CDR1 SGHRS, CDR2 YFSETQ. This CDR3 comprises 14 residues. Deletions cut 4 bases from V and 1 base from J, with 11 bases between.

This clonotype has ten or more counts. V and J are TRBV20-1 and TRBJ2-7, with D perhaps given as TRBD1 or TRBD2 (6 bases each). V was pared by 3 bases and J by 3 bases, with 9 bases between. The CDR3 contains 12 residues. CDR1 and CDR2 (germline): DFQATT, SNEGSKA (reference sequence). The CDR3 region is CSARRDNYEQYF. The CDR3 DNA is TGCAGTGCTAGGCGGGACAACTACGAGCAGTACTTC.

This clonotype has a handful of counts. The chain has TRBV11-2 and TRBJ1-4, with 10 bases lining up with TRBD1. Trimming cost V 5 bases and J 7 bases; bases outside gene matches: 7. The CDR3 consists of 15 residues. Germline-derived CDR1 and CDR2 are SGHAT and FQNNGV. The CDR3 loop reads CASSTSDRGFEKLFF. CDR3 DNA: TGTGCCAGCAGCACGTCGGACAGGGGGTTTGAAAAACTGTTTTTT.

This rearrangement joins TRBV12-3 or TRBV12-4 to TRBJ1-1, with unresolved D. This CDR3 contains 13 residues. With 1 base removed from V and 11 bases from J, the gap between germline ends came to 14 bases. CDR3 in DNA: TGTGCCAGCAGTTTAGGGAACGGCTTACGTGCTTTCTTT. It yields the protein CASSLGNGLRAFF.

This clonotype was seen ten or more times. J is TRBJ2-5 and V is TRBV20-1; TRBD1 aligns across 7 bases. Per the germline V gene, CDR1 is DFQATT and CDR2 is SNEGSKA (reference sequence). The CDR3 spans 14 residues. J was trimmed by 4 bases and V by 1 base; bases with no gene match: 6. CDR3 protein: CSARAQGTIETQYF. The CDR3 DNA sequence: TGCAGTGCTAGAGCACAGGGGACGATAGAGACCCAGTACTTC.

In its sample, this clonotype was seen many times. The rearrangement joins TRBV6-5 to TRBJ1-5; tentatively, D is TRBD1 (6 bases). This CDR3 has 15 amino acids. V was shortened by 2 bases and J by 5 bases, with 13 bases between the two germline ends. CDR1 is MNHEY and CDR2 is SVGAGI in the germline V gene. CDR3 coding DNA: TGTGCCAGCAGTTACACCACAGGGACCGATCAGCCCCAGCATTTT. Protein sequence: CASSYTTGTDQPQHF.

This clonotype has ten or more counts. This sequence joins TRBV24-1 and TRBJ1-5, with 8 bases aligning to TRBD1. With 4 bases clipped from V and 7 bases from J, the junction kept 2 bases outside the gene matches. CDR3 size: 13 residues. Germline V lookup: CDR1 KGHDR, CDR2 SFDVKD. For the CDR3, the DNA is TGTGCCACCAGTGAACAGGGGGAGCAGCCCCAGCATTTT. It encodes CATSEQGEQPQHF.

This clonotype was seen at least ten times. The rearrangement uses TRBV7-3 and TRBJ1-5, with 8 nucleotides matching TRBD1. This CDR3 spans 16 amino acids. With 0 bases clipped from V and 6 bases from J, the junction kept 7 bases outside the gene matches. Germline V lookup: CDR1 SGHTA, CDR2 FQGTGA. DNA for the CDR3: TGTGCCAGCAGCTTAACTGCAGGGGGCGCGAGTCAGCCCCAGCATTTT. Its translation: CASSLTAGGASQPQHF. Looking up the rest from reference TRBV7-3 and TRBJ1-5 gives the full variable domain: GAGVSQTPSNKVTEKGKYVELRCDPISGHTALYWYRQSLGQGPEFLIYFQGTGAADDSGLPNDRFFAVRPEGSVSTLKIQRTERGDSAVYLCASSLTAGGASQPQHFGDGTRLSIL.

This clonotype was seen many times. V and J are TRBV14 and TRBJ2-5; D gene unclear. Germline V lookup: CDR1 SGHDN, CDR2 FVKESK. CDR3 size: 16 residues. The V gene lost 0 bases and the J gene lost 1 base, with 12 bases spanning the gap. The CDR3 loop reads CASSQDRWQSQETQYF. Written as DNA, the CDR3 is TGTGCCAGCAGCCAAGATAGGTGGCAGTCCCAAGAGACCCAGTACTTC. The variable domain in full, completed from reference TRBV14 and TRBJ2-5, reads EAGVTQFPSHSVIEKGQTVTLRCDPISGHDNLYWYRRVMGKEIKFLLHFVKESKQDESGMPNNRFLAERTGGTYSTLKVQPAELEDSGVYFCASSQDRWQSQETQYFGPGTRLLVL.

This clonotype was seen more than once but under ten times. The V call is TRBV28, the J call TRBJ1-3, with D unresolved. This CDR3 is built from 15 residues. In germline, CDR1 is MDHEN, CDR2 SYDVKM. V was cut by 4 bases and J by 0 bases, with 10 bases left in between. The CDR3 here is CASSSSGVSGNTIYF. DNA for the CDR3: TGTGCCAGCAGTTCATCCGGGGTCTCTGGAAACACCATATATTTT.

The sample holds many counts of this clonotype. The J gene is TRBJ1-2, the V gene TRBV5-6; the D is unclear. Germline V gives CDR1 SGHDT, CDR2 YYEEEE. This CDR3 is built from 15 residues. With 1 base removed from V and 0 bases from J, the gap between germline ends came to 10 bases. CDR3 coding DNA: TGTGCCAGCAGCTTGAGGCCCGAGACTAACTATGGCTACACCTTC. Amino acid sequence: CASSLRPETNYGYTF.

Many counts were recorded for this clonotype. The DNA of the CDR3 is TGTGCCAGCAGGAAACAGAGGAACTATGGCTACACCTTC. Translated, it gives CASRKQRNYGYTF. The chain uses TRBV6-1 and TRBJ1-2; unclear D gene. V shed 6 bases and J shed 2 bases, with 10 bases lying between them. CDR1 is MNHNS, CDR2 SASEGT, per germline. The CDR3 runs to 13 residues.

There are many counts of this clonotype. The chain combines TRBV7-8 with TRBJ1-4; 9 nucleotides agree with TRBD1. Germline V gene data show CDR1 as SGHVS and CDR2 as FQNEAQ. This CDR3 region has 16 residues. Trimming cost V 2 bases and J 10 bases; bases outside gene matches: 11. The CDR3 sequence: CASSLTRDRDLRKLFF. The CDR3 region has the DNA TGTGCCAGCAGCTTAACCCGGGACAGGGACCTGCGAAAACTGTTTTTT.

This clonotype was counted only a few times. The rearrangement uses TRBV9 and TRBJ2-7; D gene uncertain. Germline CDR1 reads SGDLS; CDR2 reads YYNGEE. The CDR3 runs to 13 residues. V lost 0 bases and J 2 bases, leaving 6 bases between the germline ends. The CDR3 reads CASSVGPTYEQYF. The DNA of the CDR3 is TGTGCCAGCAGCGTAGGCCCTACCTACGAGCAGTACTTC.

The chain uses TRBV6-4 and TRBJ2-7; 14 positions agree with TRBD2. V dropped 3 bases and J dropped 2; count of bases not matched to a gene: 9. The germline V gene has CDR1 MRHNA and CDR2 SNTAGT. This CDR3 has 18 amino acids. In DNA form, the CDR3 reads TGTGCCAGCAGTGAATCGAGGAGACTAGCGGGGGGGACCTACGAGCAGTACTTC. This encodes CASSESRRLAGGTYEQYF.

This clonotype was seen ten or more times. The gene calls are TRBV12-3 or TRBV12-4 and TRBJ1-1; D is perhaps TRBD1 (6 bases). The CDR3 runs to 15 residues. V lost 5 bases and J lost 0, with 13 bases in between. The CDR3 DNA follows: TGTGCCAGCAGTCCCCTCGGGGGGCTGAACACTGAAGCTTTCTTT. Amino acids: CASSPLGGLNTEAFF.